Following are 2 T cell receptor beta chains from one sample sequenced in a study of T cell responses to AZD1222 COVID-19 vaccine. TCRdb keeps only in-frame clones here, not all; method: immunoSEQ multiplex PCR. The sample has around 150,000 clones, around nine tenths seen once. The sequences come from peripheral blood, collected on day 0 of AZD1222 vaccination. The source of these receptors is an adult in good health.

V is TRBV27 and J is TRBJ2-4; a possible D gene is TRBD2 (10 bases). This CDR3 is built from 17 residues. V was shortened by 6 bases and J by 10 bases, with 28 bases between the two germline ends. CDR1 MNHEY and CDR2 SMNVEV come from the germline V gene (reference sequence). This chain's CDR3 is CASSRGQGSAGGNIQYF. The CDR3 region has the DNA TGTGCCAGCAGCAGGGGACAGGGTTCAGCGGGAGGGAATATTCAGTACTTC.

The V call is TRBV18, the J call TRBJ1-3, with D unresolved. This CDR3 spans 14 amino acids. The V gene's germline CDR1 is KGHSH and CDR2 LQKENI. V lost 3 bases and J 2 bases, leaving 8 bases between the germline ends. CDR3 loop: CASSPGDPGNTIYF. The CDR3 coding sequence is TGTGCCAGCTCACCTGGGGATCCTGGAAACACCATATATTTT.